The following is a T cell receptor beta chain sequence with its context. Germline V gene lookup returns CDR1 SGHVS and CDR2 FQNEAQ. The CDR3 sequence is 17 residues long. V was clipped by 3 bases and J by 1 base; unmatched bases: 3. The data are from a study of technical replicates of blood from a handful of donors. Sequenced by immunoSEQ multiplex PCR; TCRdb stores in-frame clones only, minus some. This sample carries some 31,000 clones, approximately 92% of them seen once, and the ten largest clones take over 4%. The receptor's source is a human donor in good health. Some clones in this sample may be carry-over from other donors' samples. Specimen: PBMCs. This chain uses TRBV7-8 with TRBJ2-2; TRBD2 matches at 12 bases. This CDR3 is CASSLGTSGLNTGELFF. CDR3 nucleotide sequence: TGTGCCAGCAGCTTGGGGACTAGCGGGTTGAACACCGGGGAGCTGTTTTTT.